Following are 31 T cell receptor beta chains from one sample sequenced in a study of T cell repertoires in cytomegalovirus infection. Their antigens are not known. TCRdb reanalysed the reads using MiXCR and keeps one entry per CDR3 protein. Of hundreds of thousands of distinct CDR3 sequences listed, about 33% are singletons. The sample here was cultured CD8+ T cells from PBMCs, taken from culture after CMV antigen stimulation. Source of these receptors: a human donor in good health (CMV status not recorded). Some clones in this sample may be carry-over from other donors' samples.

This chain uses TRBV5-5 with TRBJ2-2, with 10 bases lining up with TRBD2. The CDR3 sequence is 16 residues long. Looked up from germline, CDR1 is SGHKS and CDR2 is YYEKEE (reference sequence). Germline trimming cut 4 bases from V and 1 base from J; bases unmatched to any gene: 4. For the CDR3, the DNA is TGTGCCAGCAGCCTCCGGACTAGCGGGAACACCGGGGAGCTGTTTTTT. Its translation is CASSLRTSGNTGELFF.

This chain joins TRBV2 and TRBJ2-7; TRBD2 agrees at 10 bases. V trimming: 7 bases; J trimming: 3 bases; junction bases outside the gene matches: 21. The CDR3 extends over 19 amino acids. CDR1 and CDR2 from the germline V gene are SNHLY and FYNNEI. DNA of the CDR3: TGTGCCAGCACTTCTCGAAGAAACGTAGCGGGGGGCCAAAGCTACGAGCAGTACGTC. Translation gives CASTSRRNVAGGQSYEQYV.

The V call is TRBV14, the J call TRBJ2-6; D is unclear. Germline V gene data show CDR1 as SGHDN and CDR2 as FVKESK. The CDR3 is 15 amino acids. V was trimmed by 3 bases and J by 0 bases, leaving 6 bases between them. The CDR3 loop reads CASSHWTSGANVLTF. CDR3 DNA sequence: TGTGCCAGCAGCCATTGGACCTCTGGGGCCAACGTCCTGACTTTC.

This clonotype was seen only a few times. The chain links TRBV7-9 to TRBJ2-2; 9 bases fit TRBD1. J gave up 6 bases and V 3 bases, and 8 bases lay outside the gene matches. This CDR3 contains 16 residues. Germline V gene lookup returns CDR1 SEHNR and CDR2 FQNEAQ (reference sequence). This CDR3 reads CASSFGQGTVSGELFF. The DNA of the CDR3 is TGTGCCAGCAGCTTCGGACAGGGGACTGTCTCCGGGGAGCTGTTTTTT.

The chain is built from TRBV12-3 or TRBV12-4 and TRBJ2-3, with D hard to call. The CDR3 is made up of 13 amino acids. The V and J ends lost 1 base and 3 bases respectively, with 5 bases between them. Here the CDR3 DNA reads TGTGCCAGCAGTTTAGACGCGACAGATACGCAGTATTTT. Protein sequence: CASSLDATDTQYF.

The CDR3: CASSYGSGYSGYTF. For the CDR3, the DNA is TGTGCCAGCAGTTACGGGTCAGGTTATTCGGGCTACACCTTC. The V gene is TRBV6-6, the J gene TRBJ1-2, with D unresolved. This CDR3 region has 14 residues. V lost 2 bases, J lost 8 bases, and 15 bases lay in between. Germline lookup yields CDR1 MNHNY and CDR2 SVGAGI (reference sequence).

CDR3 nucleotide sequence: TGTGCCAGCAGCTTAACCGACAGGGGGCACACAGATACGCAGTATTTT. Its protein product is CASSLTDRGHTDTQYF. The J gene is TRBJ2-3, the V gene TRBV13, with 10 bases identical to TRBD1. Looked up from germline, CDR1 is PRHDT and CDR2 is FYEKMQ (reference sequence). The V and J ends lost 2 bases and 2 bases, in that order; junction bases with no gene match: 4. This CDR3 has 16 residues.

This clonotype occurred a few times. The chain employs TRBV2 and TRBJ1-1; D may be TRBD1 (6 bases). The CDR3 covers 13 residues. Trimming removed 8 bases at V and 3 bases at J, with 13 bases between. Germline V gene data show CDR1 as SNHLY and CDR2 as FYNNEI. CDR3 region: CASPGGADTEAFF. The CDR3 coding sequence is TGTGCCAGCCCCGGGGGGGCGGACACTGAAGCTTTCTTT.

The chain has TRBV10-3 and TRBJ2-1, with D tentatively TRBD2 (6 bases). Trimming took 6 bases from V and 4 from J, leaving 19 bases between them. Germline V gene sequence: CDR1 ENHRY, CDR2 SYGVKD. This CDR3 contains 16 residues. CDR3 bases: TGTGCCATCAGGGGAGGTAGTCTTCCGCCGTACAATGAGCAGTTCTTC. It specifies CAIRGGSLPPYNEQFF.

DNA for the CDR3: TGTGCCAGTAGTATTATGGGCAGGGGATTCATAGATACGCAGTATTTT. This encodes CASSIMGRGFIDTQYF. The chain links TRBV19 to TRBJ2-3; D perhaps matches TRBD1 (6 bases). In germline, CDR1 is LNHDA, CDR2 SQIVND (reference sequence). This CDR3 contains 16 residues. Trimming removed 3 bases from V and 5 bases from J, with 18 bases in between.

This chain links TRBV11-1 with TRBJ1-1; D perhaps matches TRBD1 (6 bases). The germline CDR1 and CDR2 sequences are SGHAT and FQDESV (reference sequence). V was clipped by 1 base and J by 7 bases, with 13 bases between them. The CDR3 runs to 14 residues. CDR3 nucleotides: TGTGCCAGCAGCTTAGTTGGTACGGACAGTGAAGCTTTCTTT. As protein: CASSLVGTDSEAFF.

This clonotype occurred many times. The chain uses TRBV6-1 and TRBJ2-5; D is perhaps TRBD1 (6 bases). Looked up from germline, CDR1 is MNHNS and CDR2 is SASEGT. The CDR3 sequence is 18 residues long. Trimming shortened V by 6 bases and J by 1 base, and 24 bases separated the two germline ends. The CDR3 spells CASSLFLSGTPVQETQYF. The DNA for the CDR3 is TGTGCCAGCAGCCTTTTCCTATCCGGGACACCCGTCCAAGAGACCCAGTACTTC.

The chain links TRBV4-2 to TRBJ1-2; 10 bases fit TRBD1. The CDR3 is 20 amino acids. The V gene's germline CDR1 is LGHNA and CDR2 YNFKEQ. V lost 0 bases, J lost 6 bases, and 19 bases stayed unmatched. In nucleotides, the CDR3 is TGTGCCAGCAGCCAAGATGGGGACAGGGGCTTTCCAAGGTCTTACCATGGCTACACCTTC. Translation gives CASSQDGDRGFPRSYHGYTF.

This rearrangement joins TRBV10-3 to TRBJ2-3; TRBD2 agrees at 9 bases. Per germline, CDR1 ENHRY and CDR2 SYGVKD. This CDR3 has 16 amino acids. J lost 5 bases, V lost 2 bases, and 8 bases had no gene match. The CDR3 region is CAISEAGGPEVDTQYF. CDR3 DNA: TGTGCCATCAGTGAGGCGGGGGGGCCCGAAGTAGATACGCAGTATTTT.

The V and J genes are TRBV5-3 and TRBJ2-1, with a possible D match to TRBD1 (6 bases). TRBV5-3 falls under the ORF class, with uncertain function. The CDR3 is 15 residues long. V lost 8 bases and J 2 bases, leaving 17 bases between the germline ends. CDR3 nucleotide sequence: TGTGCCAGCAGCCCTGACAGGCCTACCTACAATGAGCAGTTCTTC. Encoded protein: CASSPDRPTYNEQFF.

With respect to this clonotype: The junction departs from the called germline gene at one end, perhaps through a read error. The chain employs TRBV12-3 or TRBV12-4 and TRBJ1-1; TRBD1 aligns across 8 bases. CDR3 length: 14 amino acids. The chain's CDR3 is CANSPPWTGSEAFF. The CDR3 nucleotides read TGTGCCAACAGTCCGCCCTGGACAGGGTCTGAAGCTTTCTTT.

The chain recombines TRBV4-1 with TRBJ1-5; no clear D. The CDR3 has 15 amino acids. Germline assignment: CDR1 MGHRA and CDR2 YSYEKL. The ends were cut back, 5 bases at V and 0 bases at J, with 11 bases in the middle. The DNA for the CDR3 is TGCGCCAGCAGCGTTCAGGAATATAGCAATCAGCCCCAGCATTTT. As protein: CASSVQEYSNQPQHF.

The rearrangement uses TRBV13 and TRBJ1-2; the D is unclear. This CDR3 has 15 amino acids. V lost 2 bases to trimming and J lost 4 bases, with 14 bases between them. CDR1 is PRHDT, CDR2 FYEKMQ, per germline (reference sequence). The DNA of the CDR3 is TGTGCCAGCAGCTTAATAACTGCCCTTAGCTATGGCTACACCTTC. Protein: CASSLITALSYGYTF.

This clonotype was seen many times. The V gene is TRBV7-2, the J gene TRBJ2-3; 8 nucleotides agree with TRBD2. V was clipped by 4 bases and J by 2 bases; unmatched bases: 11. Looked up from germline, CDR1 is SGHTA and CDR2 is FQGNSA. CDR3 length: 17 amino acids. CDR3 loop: CASSSRSSGGVTDTQYF. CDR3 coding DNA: TGTGCCAGCAGCTCCCGGTCGAGCGGGGGTGTCACAGATACGCAGTATTTT.

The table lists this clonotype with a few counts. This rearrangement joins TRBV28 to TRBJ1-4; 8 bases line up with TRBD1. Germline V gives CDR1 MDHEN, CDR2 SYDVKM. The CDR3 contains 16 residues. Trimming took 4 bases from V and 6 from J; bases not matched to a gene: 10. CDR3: CASSSLDRGGDEKLFF. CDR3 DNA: TGTGCCAGCAGTTCTCTCGACAGGGGCGGGGATGAAAAACTGTTTTTT.

The CDR3 DNA reads as TGTGCCAGCAGCCAAACAGGGCTTCACACTGAAGCTTTCTTT. Its translation: CASSQTGLHTEAFF. The gene calls are TRBV7-9 and TRBJ1-1, with D possibly TRBD1 on 6 matching bases. This CDR3 region has 14 residues. Deletions cut 5 bases from V and 3 bases from J, with 13 bases between. Looked up from germline, CDR1 is SEHNR and CDR2 is FQNEAQ (reference sequence).

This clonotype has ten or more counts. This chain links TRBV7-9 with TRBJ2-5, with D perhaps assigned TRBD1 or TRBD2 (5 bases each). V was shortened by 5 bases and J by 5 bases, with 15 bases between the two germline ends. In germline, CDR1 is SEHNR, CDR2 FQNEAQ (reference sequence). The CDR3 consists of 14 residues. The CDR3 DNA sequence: TGTGCCAGCAGCGCCACCCGGGACGAGGAGACCCAGTACTTC. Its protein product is CASSATRDEETQYF.

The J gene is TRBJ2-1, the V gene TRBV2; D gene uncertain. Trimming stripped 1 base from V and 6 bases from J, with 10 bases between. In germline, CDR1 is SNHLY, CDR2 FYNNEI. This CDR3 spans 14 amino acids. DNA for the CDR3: TGTGCCAGCAGTGAAGACCCGAAACCCAATGAGCAGTTCTTC. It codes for CASSEDPKPNEQFF.

Written as DNA, the CDR3 is TGTGCCAGCAGCCCCGTTGGGGGGGGCGCCGACACTGAAGCTTTCTTT. It yields the protein CASSPVGGGADTEAFF. J is TRBJ1-1 and V is TRBV7-9, with a tentative D call TRBD1 (6 bases). Germline lookup yields CDR1 SEHNR and CDR2 FQNEAQ (reference sequence). This CDR3 comprises 16 residues. Trimming took 5 bases from V and 3 from J, leaving 19 bases between them.

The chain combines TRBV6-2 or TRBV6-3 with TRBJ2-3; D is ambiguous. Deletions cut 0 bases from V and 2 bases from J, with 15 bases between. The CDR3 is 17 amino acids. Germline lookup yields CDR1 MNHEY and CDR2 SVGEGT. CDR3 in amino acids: CASSYSKVPRPTDTQYF. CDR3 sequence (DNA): TGTGCCAGCAGTTACTCGAAGGTCCCCAGGCCCACAGATACGCAGTATTTT.

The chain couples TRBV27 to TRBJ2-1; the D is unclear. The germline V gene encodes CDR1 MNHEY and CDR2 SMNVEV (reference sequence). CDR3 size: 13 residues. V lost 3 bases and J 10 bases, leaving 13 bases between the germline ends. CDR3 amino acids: CASSFSAASEQFF. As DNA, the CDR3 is TGTGCCAGCAGTTTTTCTGCGGCCTCCGAGCAGTTCTTC.

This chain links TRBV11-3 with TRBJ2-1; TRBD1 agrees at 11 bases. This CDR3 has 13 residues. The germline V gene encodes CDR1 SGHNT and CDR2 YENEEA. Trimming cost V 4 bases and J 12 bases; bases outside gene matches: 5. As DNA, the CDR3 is TGTGCCAGCAGCTCGGGGACAGGGGGTGTGCAGTTCTTC. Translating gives CASSSGTGGVQFF.

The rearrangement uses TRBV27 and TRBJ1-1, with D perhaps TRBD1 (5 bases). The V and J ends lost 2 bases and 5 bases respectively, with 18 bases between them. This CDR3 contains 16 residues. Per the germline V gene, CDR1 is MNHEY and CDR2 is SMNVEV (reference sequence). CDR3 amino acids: CASSLPVRHGGTEAFF. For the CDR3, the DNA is TGTGCCAGCAGTTTACCGGTCCGGCACGGGGGAACTGAAGCTTTCTTT.

The CDR3 here is CASSLIPRELFF. The CDR3 nucleotides are TGTGCCAGCAGTTTAATCCCCCGGGAGCTGTTTTTT. The genes are TRBV28 and TRBJ2-2; D call uncertain. This CDR3 comprises 12 residues. CDR1 MDHEN and CDR2 SYDVKM come from the germline V gene. The V end lost 2 bases, the J end lost 9 bases, and 7 bases lay between the germline ends.

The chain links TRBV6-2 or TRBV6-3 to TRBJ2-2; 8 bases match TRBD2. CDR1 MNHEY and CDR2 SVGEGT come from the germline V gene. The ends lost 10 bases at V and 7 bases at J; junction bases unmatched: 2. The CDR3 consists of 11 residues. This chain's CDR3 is CAIAGGGELFF. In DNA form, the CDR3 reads TGTGCCATCGCGGGAGGCGGGGAGCTGTTTTTT.

The chain's CDR3 is CSATRTSLSGGELFF. Written as DNA, the CDR3 is TGCAGTGCTACCCGGACTAGCCTCTCGGGCGGGGAGCTGTTTTTT. This chain joins TRBV20-1 and TRBJ2-2, with 8 bases lining up with TRBD2. Germline V gives CDR1 DFQATT, CDR2 SNEGSKA (reference sequence). The CDR3 consists of 15 residues. V was clipped by 4 bases and J by 7 bases; unmatched bases: 11.